One and the same sample provided the 8 T cell receptor beta chains below, sequenced in a study of response to subunit inactivated influenza vaccine. TCRdb reprocessed the RT-PCR reads via MiXCR and lists one record per CDR3 protein. The sample has about 480,000 distinct CDR3 sequences, over 10% seen once. Sample: PBMCs from blood, taken 40 to 50 days after vaccination. These receptors all stem from a man aged 50 or older who received an inactivated influenza vaccine.

This clonotype was picked up many times. The V and J genes are TRBV20-1 and TRBJ2-1; 7 bases are shared with TRBD2. This CDR3 has 14 residues. Germline loops: CDR1 DFQATT, CDR2 SNEGSKA (reference sequence). J gave up 3 bases and V 6 bases, and 8 bases lay outside the gene matches. CDR3: CSATLAELYNEQFF. The CDR3 DNA reads TGCAGTGCGACCCTAGCGGAACTCTACAATGAGCAGTTCTTC.

The CDR3 coding sequence is TGTGCCAGCAGCTTACCCGGGAACTACTACGAGCAGTACTTC. Its protein is CASSLPGNYYEQYF. The chain joins TRBV5-5 to TRBJ2-7, with D tentatively TRBD2 (5 bases). There are 14 residues in the CDR3. Germline CDR1 SGHKS, CDR2 YYEKEE (reference sequence). The germline V and J ends were trimmed by 2 bases and 3 bases, with 12 bases remaining between them.

This clonotype was seen repeatedly, ten times or more. The V and J genes are TRBV20-1 and TRBJ2-7; 10 bases are shared with TRBD2. Trimming cost V 2 bases and J 0 bases; bases outside gene matches: 7. CDR1 DFQATT and CDR2 SNEGSKA come from the germline V gene (reference sequence). The CDR3 spans 16 residues. The CDR3, as DNA: TGCAGTGCTAGACCGGGACTAGCGCGAGGCTCCTACGAGCAGTACTTC. The encoded protein is CSARPGLARGSYEQYF.

V usage is TRBV29-1 and J usage is TRBJ1-1; D perhaps matches TRBD1 (5 bases). This CDR3 comprises 13 residues. V lost 6 bases and J lost 0, with 11 bases in between. Germline values: CDR1 SQVTM, CDR2 ANQGSEA. The CDR3, as DNA: TGCAGCGTGCCCGGGGGGGTGAACACTGAAGCTTTCTTT. Protein: CSVPGGVNTEAFF.

The rearrangement joins TRBV6-5 to TRBJ2-7; 13 positions agree with TRBD2. The CDR3 runs 17 residues. J lost 2 bases, V lost 2 bases, and 6 bases had no gene match. The germline V gene encodes CDR1 MNHEY and CDR2 SVGAGI. The CDR3 region is CASSYRTSGGPTYEQYF. CDR3 sequence (DNA): TGTGCCAGCAGTTACAGGACTAGCGGGGGCCCAACCTACGAGCAGTACTTC.

A note on this clonotype: One end of the junction fails to match germline, which may point to a read error. The J gene is TRBJ2-3, the V gene TRBV29-1; D gene unclear. CDR3 size: 13 residues. Germline CDR1 reads SQVTM; CDR2 reads ANQGSEA. In nucleotides, the CDR3 is TGCAGCGTGACCCCCGGCGCTACAGATGCGCAGTATTTT. Residues: CSVTPGATDAQYF.

This clonotype showed up just a few times. Just one base apart from a much larger clone, this may be a read error. V usage is TRBV29-1 and J usage is TRBJ2-5, with 8 positions matching TRBD1. This CDR3 is built from 12 residues. Germline CDR1 SQVTM, CDR2 ANQGSEA. V lost 6 bases, J lost 2 bases, and 2 bases stayed unmatched. As DNA, the CDR3 is TGCAGCGTCGACAGGGGTCAAGAGACCCAGTACTTC. Amino acid sequence: CSVDRGQETQYF.

This chain links TRBV5-1 with TRBJ1-1, with TRBD1 identical over 11 bases. The CDR3 covers 16 residues. The J segment lost 0 bases and the V segment lost 4 bases, leaving 5 bases of the junction unmatched. CDR1 and CDR2 (germline): SGHRS, YFSETQ. CDR3 DNA: TGCGCCAGCAGCATGGGACAGGGGGAAATGAACACTGAAGCTTTCTTT. Encoded protein: CASSMGQGEMNTEAFF.